This is a list of T cell receptor beta chains from one sample in a study of blood T cell repertoires in COVID-19. Only in-frame clones appear in the TCRdb table, and some are missing; sequencing was by immunoSEQ multiplex PCR. The sample comprises approximately 100,000 clones, approximately 79% of which are singletons, and about a sixth rests with the top ten. Sequenced sample: peripheral blood. These receptors originate from a woman of 80 years or more with active or convalescent COVID-19. Each CDR3 is given with its conserved first and last residue. A D gene is named only where the DNA matches it firmly. Some rows have no size entry. The others give once, few or many, or a class for an expanded clone.

d_gene,j_gene,v_gene,abundance,CDR3aa,CDR3nt
-,TRBJ2-3,TRBV19,-,CASSLRQSTDTQYF,TGTGCCAGTAGTCTTAGACAGTCCACAGATACGCAGTATTTT
TRBD1,TRBJ1-5,TRBV7-8,-,CASSLARTGGNQPQHF,TGTGCCAGCAGCTTAGCCCGGACAGGGGGCAATCAGCCCCAGCATTTT
-,TRBJ2-1,TRBV7-2,-,CASSLFRTALDNEQFF,TGTGCCAGCAGCTTATTTAGGACAGCCCTGGACAATGAGCAGTTCTTC
TRBD1,TRBJ2-3,TRBV4-3,-,CASSQDASRDSIDTQYF,TGCGCCAGCAGCCAAGATGCCTCCCGGGACAGTATAGATACGCAGTATTTT
TRBD1,TRBJ1-5,TRBV6-5,-,CASTIDRVNNQPQHF,TGTGCCAGCACCATAGACAGGGTGAACAATCAGCCCCAGCATTTT
-,TRBJ2-2,TRBV5-1,-,CASSETVAGELFF,TGCGCCAGCAGCGAGACAGTAGCCGGGGAGCTGTTTTTT
TRBD1,TRBJ2-7,TRBV6-6,-,CATGLGTGSYEQYF,TGTGCCACCGGGCTCGGGACAGGGTCCTACGAGCAGTACTTC
TRBD1,TRBJ2-1,TRBV7-2,-,CASSRTGTGYNEQFF,TGTGCCAGCAGTAGGACCGGGACAGGGTACAATGAGCAGTTCTTC
TRBD2,TRBJ2-3,TRBV28,once,CATTRRTSLTDTQYF,TGTGCCACCACGCGGAGGACTAGCCTCACAGATACGCAGTATTTT
-,TRBJ2-2,TRBV11-1,-,CASNPSLTGTGELFF,TGTGCCAGCAATCCTTCTCTGACAGGCACCGGGGAGCTGTTTTTT
-,TRBJ2-5,TRBV7-2,-,CASSLADRRWETQYF,TGTGCCAGCAGCTTAGCTGACAGAAGGTGGGAGACCCAGTACTTC
-,TRBJ2-7,TRBV23-1,few,CAAKYGTQQRWYF,TGCGCCGCCAAATACGGGACACAGCAACGTTGGTACTTC
TRBD2,TRBJ2-5,TRBV18,-,CDHLRGGPEETQYF,TGCGATCATCTACGGGGGGGGCCTGAAGAGACCCAGTACTTC
-,TRBJ1-1,TRBV5-6,-,CASSSSGGLNTEAFF,TGTGCCAGCAGCTCCTCTGGGGGGTTAAACACTGAAGCTTTCTTT
-,TRBJ2-7,TRBV19,-,CASTRDRSSYEQYF,TGTGCCAGTACCAGAGACAGAAGCTCCTACGAGCAGTACTTC
-,TRBJ2-3,TRBV24-1,few,CATSDPRQSNRVGTDTQYF,TGTGCCACCAGTGACCCGCGCCAAAGTAACAGGGTAGGGACAGATACGCAGTATTTT
TRBD2,TRBJ2-7,TRBV5-1,-,CASSRTSGSYEQYF,TGCGCCAGCAGCCGGACTAGCGGGAGTTACGAGCAGTACTTC
TRBD1,TRBJ1-2,TRBV4-3,-,CASSQDRQGRTYGYTF,TGCGCCAGCAGCCAAGATCGACAGGGGAGGACCTATGGCTACACCTTC
-,TRBJ1-3,TRBV9,-,CASSRVGGGGNTIYF,TGTGCCAGCAGCCGGGTCGGGGGAGGAGGAAACACCATATATTTT